This T cell receptor beta chain was profiled in a study of OX40 agonist ivuxolimab in advanced cancers. The overall study: Partial responses were achieved by three patients, one with hepatocellular carcinoma and two with cutaneous melanoma.

General study points: The study found that CD8+ T cells averaged more expanded clones than CD4+. There was clonal expansion of CD4+ and CD8+ blood T cells by week 6 at 0.1 to 3.0 mg/kg.

Worth noting for this clone: Its antigen is still unknown.

Sequencing was performed with immunoSEQ multiplex PCR; in TCRdb, only in-frame clones are kept and a portion is missing. The sample has approximately 75,000 clones; about 92% are singletons. This CDR3 contains 12 residues. The V end lost 0 bases, the J end lost 13 bases, and 11 bases lay between the germline ends. Germline CDR1 is SGHNT and CDR2 is YYREEE (reference sequence). The sequence came from an adult with an advanced solid tumor such as melanoma, head and neck, liver or kidney cancer. The chain joins TRBV5-4 to TRBJ2-1; D is uncertain. Material: CD4+ or CD8+ T cells sorted from blood, obtained in a trial of the OX40 agonist ivuxolimab. CDR3: CASSLDSAPQFF. The CDR3 nucleotides are TGTGCCAGCAGCTTGGATTCTGCGCCTCAGTTCTTC.